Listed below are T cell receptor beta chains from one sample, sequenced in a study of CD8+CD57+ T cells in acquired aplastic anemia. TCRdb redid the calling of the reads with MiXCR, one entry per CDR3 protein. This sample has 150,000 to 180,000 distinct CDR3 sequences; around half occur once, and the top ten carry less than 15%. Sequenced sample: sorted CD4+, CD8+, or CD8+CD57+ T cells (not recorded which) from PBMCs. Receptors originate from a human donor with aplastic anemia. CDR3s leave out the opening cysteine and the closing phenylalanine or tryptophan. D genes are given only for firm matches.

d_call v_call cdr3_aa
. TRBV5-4 ASSLQGDTQY
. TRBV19 ASSMESSYNSPLH
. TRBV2 ATQPELAYEQY
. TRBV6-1 ASSDLQGGYT
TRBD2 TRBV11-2 ASSWGGGEYEQY
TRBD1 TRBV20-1 SARDRDRGLYGGYT
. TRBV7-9 ASQSASINEQF
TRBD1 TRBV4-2 ASTPGTGEYEQY
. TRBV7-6 ASTLEDYSYNEQF
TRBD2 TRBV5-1 ASSLWPAGGPPDTQY
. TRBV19 ASSITQGGGNEQF
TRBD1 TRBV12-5 ASKADREWMGTEAF
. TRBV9 ASSVRALNTGELF
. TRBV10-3 AITEGVAYEQY
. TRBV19 ASSMTGRTYEQY
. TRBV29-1 SANSAGELF
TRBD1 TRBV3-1 ASSQTHRGQHEQY
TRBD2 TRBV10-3 ASSEAVSGGARDTQY
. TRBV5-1 ASSPPRDGYT
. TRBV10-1 ASSEERGWNTEAF
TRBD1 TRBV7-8 ASSRHRGQGNSPLH
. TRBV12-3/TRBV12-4 ASTNSGANVLT
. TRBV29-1 SVERLGVSDTQY
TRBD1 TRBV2 ALRGDTEAF
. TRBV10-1 ASSESSNEQF
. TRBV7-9 ASSLGAGMDYGYT
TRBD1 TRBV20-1 SARSTGVPYEQY
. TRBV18 ASSPRDSNPIEASGSYEQY
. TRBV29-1 SVEADSYEQY
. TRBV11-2 ASSQQGGGTEAF
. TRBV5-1 ASSLEVGGSYNSPLH
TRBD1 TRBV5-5 ASSYRDSEAF
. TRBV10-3 AISDEGYGELF
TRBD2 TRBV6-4 ASSTSGGLDTQY
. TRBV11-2 ASSLDGGELVADTQY
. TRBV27 ASRSGTYQPQH
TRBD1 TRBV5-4 ASSPGGRYSYEQY
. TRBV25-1 ASSDRTGYHGYT
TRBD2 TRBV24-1 ATSDFTSGVTGELF
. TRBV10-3 AISERSGNEKLF
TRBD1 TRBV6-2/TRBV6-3 AGKGTGHNEQF
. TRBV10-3 AISGVGGNEKLF
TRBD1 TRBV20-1 SARVGLGQGRGTQY
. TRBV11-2 ASSFLQGIHYGYT
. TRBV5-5 ASSPALPDTQY
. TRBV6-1 ASRARDTQPFE
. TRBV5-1 ASRTGNEQY
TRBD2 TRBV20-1 SASRALAGGYEQY
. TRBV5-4 ASSFRQADYGYT
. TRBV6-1 ASSADKNTEAF
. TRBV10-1 ASNHRKAKNIQY
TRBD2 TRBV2 ASSYGSRGEKSIQY